This entry lists 13 T cell receptor beta chains sequenced from one sample in a study of post-analysis software for immune sequencing data. Their cognate antigens are unknown. cDNA libraries for TCR beta contained unique molecular identifiers. MiXCR was run by TCRdb on the PCR reads, yielding one entry per CDR3 protein. Of roughly 400,000 distinct CDR3 sequences in the sample, roughly 38% were seen once. Whole-study findings and limits: When patients were compared with controls, 4 or 5 TRBV segments were more frequent, TRBV5-6, TRBV5-1 and TRBV20-1 among them.

The specimen sequenced was blood. Source of these receptors: a girl under 10 years old with multiple sclerosis.

This clonotype occurred once. This chain joins TRBV18 and TRBJ2-3, with 7 positions matching TRBD1. J was trimmed by 4 bases and V by 1 base; bases with no gene match: 8. The CDR3 runs to 16 residues. Germline CDR1 KGHSH, CDR2 LQKENI. This CDR3 reads CASSPLGQGGADTQYF. CDR3 nucleotide sequence: TGTGCCAGCTCACCACTGGGGCAAGGGGGCGCAGATACGCAGTATTTT.

Comments on this clonotype: An end of the junction differs from the germline gene, which may be a read error. The chain carries TRBV12-3 or TRBV12-4 and TRBJ2-5, with no clear D. The DNA end is a closer match to TRBJ2-7, so the J assignment may be wrong. The CDR3 loop spans 16 amino acids. The CDR3 region is CASSPPQAPFSCEQYF. CDR3 sequence (DNA): TGTGCCAGCAGCCCCCCGCAGGCGCCGTTCTCCTGCGAGCAGTACTTC.

V and J are TRBV20-1 and TRBJ1-2; D ambiguous. CDR3 length equals 13 residues. Germline V gene sequence: CDR1 DFQATT, CDR2 SNEGSKA (reference sequence). Trimming pared 3 bases from V and 3 bases from J, leaving 11 bases between. For the CDR3, the DNA is TGCAGTGCTAGCAGCGGGAGGGACTATGGCTACACCTTC. This codes for CSASSGRDYGYTF.

This clonotype was detected only a few times. This chain joins TRBV30 and TRBJ2-3; D is perhaps TRBD2 (6 bases). This CDR3 is built from 12 residues. V lost 8 bases and J lost 6, with 15 bases in between. In germline, CDR1 is GTSNPN, CDR2 SVGIG (reference sequence). The CDR3 protein is CARGTLGDTQYF. The CDR3 DNA reads TGTGCCCGGGGGACCTTGGGGGATACGCAGTATTTT.

The V and J genes are TRBV5-1 and TRBJ2-7; 7 positions agree with TRBD1. CDR1 is SGHRS and CDR2 is YFSETQ in the germline V gene. J gave up 6 bases and V 3 bases, and 6 bases lay outside the gene matches. The CDR3 contains 13 residues. CDR3 DNA sequence: TGCGCCAGCAGCTCCTCCGACAGGGCCGAGCAGTACTTC. Encoded protein: CASSSSDRAEQYF.

This clonotype has more than one count but fewer than ten. J is TRBJ1-2 and V is TRBV13; 12 bases are a match to TRBD1. CDR3 length equals 17 residues. Germline CDR1 is PRHDT and CDR2 is FYEKMQ (reference sequence). Losses at the gene ends were 4 bases for V and 4 bases for J; bases not matched to a gene: 10. The CDR3 is CASSSRDRGRGSYGYTF. Written as DNA, the CDR3 is TGTGCCAGCAGCTCTCGGGACAGGGGGCGCGGTTCCTATGGCTACACCTTC.

This clonotype has ten or more counts. The rearrangement joins TRBV4-3 to TRBJ2-3; D gene uncertain. CDR1 LGHNA and CDR2 YSLEER come from the germline V gene. The germline V and J ends were trimmed by 3 bases and 3 bases, with 10 bases remaining between them. The CDR3 is 14 residues long. CDR3 amino acids: CASSHLPRTDTQYF. In nucleotides, the CDR3 is TGCGCCAGCAGCCACCTTCCCAGGACAGATACGCAGTATTTT.

The table lists this clonotype with a few counts. DNA for the CDR3: TGTGCCAGCGGTCCGGGGGGTTACAATGAGCAGTTCTTC. As protein: CASGPGGYNEQFF. This chain connects TRBV7-8 to TRBJ2-1; 7 bases are a match to TRBD2. This CDR3 contains 13 residues. V lost 8 bases to trimming and J lost 4 bases; unmatched junction nucleotides: 5. Germline assignment: CDR1 SGHVS and CDR2 FQNEAQ.

This clonotype has just one count. The chain employs TRBV29-1 and TRBJ2-1; 9 nucleotides line up with TRBD2. V shed 6 bases and J 2 bases; nucleotides not matched to a gene: 14. Germline CDR1 reads SQVTM; CDR2 reads ANQGSEA. This CDR3 has 17 residues. The CDR3 sequence: CSVPTSGPPRPYNEQFF. The CDR3 DNA follows: TGCAGCGTCCCCACTAGCGGGCCTCCGAGACCCTACAATGAGCAGTTCTTC.

The rearrangement uses TRBV20-1 and TRBJ1-4; TRBD1 agrees at 7 bases. Germline V gene lookup returns CDR1 DFQATT and CDR2 SNEGSKA (reference sequence). The ends lost 5 bases at V and 8 bases at J; junction bases unmatched: 2. The CDR3 contains 11 residues. CDR3 coding DNA: TGCAGTGCTGTACAGGGGGAAAAACTGTTTTTT. Amino acid sequence: CSAVQGEKLFF.

In this sample, this clonotype turned up a few times. The chain links TRBV6-2 or TRBV6-3 to TRBJ1-6; 11 bases are shared with TRBD1. This CDR3 region has 16 residues. Germline values: CDR1 MNHEY, CDR2 SVGEGT. J lost 7 bases, V lost 3 bases, and 5 bases had no gene match. In DNA, the CDR3 is TGTGCCAGCAGTTATGTTGGACAGGGGGCGAATTCACCCCTCCACTTT. Protein sequence: CASSYVGQGANSPLHF.

The rearrangement joins TRBV9 to TRBJ1-2; 8 positions match TRBD1. Germline lookup yields CDR1 SGDLS and CDR2 YYNGEE. There are 15 residues in the CDR3. V gave up 4 bases and J gave up 5 bases; unmatched junction bases: 10. The CDR3 sequence is CASSIGPGQAYGYTF. CDR3 nucleotide sequence: TGTGCCAGCAGCATAGGGCCGGGACAGGCATATGGCTACACCTTC.

This chain links TRBV20-1 with TRBJ1-2; D ambiguous. V shed 5 bases and J shed 3 bases, with 7 bases lying between them. There are 11 residues in the CDR3. Germline-derived CDR1 and CDR2 are DFQATT and SNEGSKA (reference sequence). CDR3 loop: CSAAVHYGYTF. The CDR3 bases are TGCAGTGCTGCAGTTCACTATGGCTACACCTTC.